The clone carrying this T cell receptor beta chain was found many times. The antigen is undetermined. These data are taken from a study of early T cells in non-severe SARS-CoV-2 infection. Overall study: It was bulk RNA from unsorted whole blood that was sequenced, and the chains were unpaired. Points from the study as a whole: Matching results from VDJdb favored anti-spike CD8 responses, leaving private and CD4 specificities undetected.

J lost 4 bases, V lost 2 bases, and 11 bases had no gene match. Germline CDR1 reads SGHAT; CDR2 reads FQNNGV. This CDR3 has 17 amino acids. Unique molecular identifiers were attached to individual cDNA molecules. TCRdb reanalysed the 5' RACE reads using MiXCR and keeps one entry per CDR3 protein. In the table there are over 25,000 distinct CDR3 sequences, 5.7% of which are singletons. The sequence derives from an adult who was a healthcare worker with PCR-confirmed SARS-CoV-2 infection or an uninfected control (not recorded which). The sequenced sample consisted of whole blood. This chain joins TRBV11-2 and TRBJ2-5, with 9 bases lining up with TRBD2. The CDR3 loop is CASSLSGGPSWGETQYF. The CDR3 bases are TGTGCCAGCAGCTTAAGCGGGGGGCCGAGTTGGGGAGAGACCCAGTACTTC.